This T cell receptor (beta chain) was retrieved from a study of blood T cells in healthy people across ages. Findings and limits, study-wide: Long-lived donors had more naive CD4+ cells and higher diversity than aged donors. When one million T cells were used, diversity estimates were thought to be underestimates.

CDR1 and CDR2 from the germline V gene are MDHEN and SYDVKM. The CDR3 runs to 16 residues. Trimming shortened V by 4 bases and J by 2 bases, and 12 bases separated the two germline ends. A second about 6 to 11 cycle PCR used barcoded and J-beta primers. A template-switch adaptor with 12 random nucleotides tagged each cDNA molecule. A single record per CDR3 protein comes from TCRdb applying MiXCR to the 5' RACE reads. This sample has some 1 million distinct CDR3 sequences, with around 43% found just once. A note on this clonotype: Its matching antigen is unknown.

The sample comprised blood. This clonotype was sampled from a woman aged 55-69 years in good health. The J gene is TRBJ2-6, the V gene TRBV28; TRBD1 might be the D (6 bases). DNA for the CDR3: TGTGCCAGCAGTTCCCAGGGGAGCACTGGGGCCAACGTCCTGACTTTC. This encodes CASSSQGSTGANVLTF.